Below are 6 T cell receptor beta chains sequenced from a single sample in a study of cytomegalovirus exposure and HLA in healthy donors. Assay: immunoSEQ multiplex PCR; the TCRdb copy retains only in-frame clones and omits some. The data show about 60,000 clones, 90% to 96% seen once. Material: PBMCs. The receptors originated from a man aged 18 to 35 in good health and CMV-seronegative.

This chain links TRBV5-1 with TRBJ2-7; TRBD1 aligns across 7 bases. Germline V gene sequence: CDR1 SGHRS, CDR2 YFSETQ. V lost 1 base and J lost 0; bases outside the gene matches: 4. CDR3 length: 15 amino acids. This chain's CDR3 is CASSLKGGSSYEQYF. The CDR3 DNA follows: TGCGCCAGCAGCTTGAAAGGGGGCTCCTCCTACGAGCAGTACTTC. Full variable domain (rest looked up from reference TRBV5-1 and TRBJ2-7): KAGVTQTPRYLIKTRGQQVTLSCSPISGHRSVSWYQQTPGQGLQFLFEYFSETQRNKGNFPGRFSGRQFSNSRSEMNVSTLELGDSALYLCASSLKGGSSYEQYFGPGTRLTVT.

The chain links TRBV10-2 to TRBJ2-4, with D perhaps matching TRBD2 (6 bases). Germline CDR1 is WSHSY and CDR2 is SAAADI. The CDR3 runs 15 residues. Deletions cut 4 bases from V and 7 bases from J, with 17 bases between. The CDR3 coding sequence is TGCGCCAGCAGTGGGAACGGGGGTGCAGGGAACATTCAGTACTTC. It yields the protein CASSGNGGAGNIQYF.

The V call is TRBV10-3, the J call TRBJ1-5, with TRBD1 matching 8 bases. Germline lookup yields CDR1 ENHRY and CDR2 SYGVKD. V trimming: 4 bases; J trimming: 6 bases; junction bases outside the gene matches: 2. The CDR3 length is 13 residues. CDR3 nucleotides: TGTGCCATCAGTGGGACAGGGAGTCAGCCCCAGCATTTT. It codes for CAISGTGSQPQHF.

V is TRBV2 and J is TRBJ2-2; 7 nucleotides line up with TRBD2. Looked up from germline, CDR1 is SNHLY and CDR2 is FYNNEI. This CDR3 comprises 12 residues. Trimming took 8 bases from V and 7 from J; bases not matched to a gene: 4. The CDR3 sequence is CASGLVSGELFF. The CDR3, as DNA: TGTGCCAGCGGACTAGTCAGCGGGGAGCTGTTTTTT.

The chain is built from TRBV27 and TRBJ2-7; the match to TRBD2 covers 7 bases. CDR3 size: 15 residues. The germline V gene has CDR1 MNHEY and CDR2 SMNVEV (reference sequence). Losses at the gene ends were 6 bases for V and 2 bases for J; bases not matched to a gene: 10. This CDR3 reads CASSASSGTTYEQYF. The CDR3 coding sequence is TGTGCCAGCAGCGCCTCTAGCGGAACGACCTACGAGCAGTACTTC.

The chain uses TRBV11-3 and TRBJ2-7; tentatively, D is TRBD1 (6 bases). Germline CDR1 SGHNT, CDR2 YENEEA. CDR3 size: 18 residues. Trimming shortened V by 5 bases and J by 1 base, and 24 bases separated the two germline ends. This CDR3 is CASSHLGARKLGSYEQYF. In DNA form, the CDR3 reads TGTGCCAGCAGCCATTTGGGGGCGCGGAAGTTGGGGTCCTACGAGCAGTACTTC.